The rows below give T cell receptor beta chains drawn from one sample of a study of radiation and T cells in renal cell carcinoma. Produced via immunoSEQ multiplex PCR; TCRdb's table is partial and in-frame only. This repertoire shows about 150,000 clones, 88% found once; its top ten account for 4.1%. The sequencing used blood, collected from a patient whose treatment included radiotherapy and nephrectomy. Every receptor here comes from a woman aged 65 to 85 with renal cell carcinoma. The CDR3 runs from the conserved cysteine through the conserved F or W. D genes are given only for firm matches. Size is stated for part of the rows, as once, few or many counts, or as a class when the clone is expanded.

clone_size,j_call,d_call,v_call,cdr3_aa,cdr3_nt
.,TRBJ2-3,TRBD1,TRBV10-3,CAISEDRGSDTQYF,TGTGCCATCAGTGAAGACAGGGGGTCCGATACGCAGTATTTT
.,TRBJ2-5,.,TRBV5-1,CASSFGGSQETQYF,TGCGCCAGCAGCTTCGGGGGTTCCCAAGAGACCCAGTACTTC
.,TRBJ1-1,.,TRBV6-5,CASSSMGRNTEAFF,TGTGCCAGCAGCTCCATGGGTAGGAACACTGAAGCTTTCTTT
.,TRBJ1-6,TRBD1,TRBV9,CASSSRQGDSPLHF,TGTGCCAGCAGCTCCCGACAGGGGGACTCACCCCTCCACTTT
.,TRBJ2-7,.,TRBV19,CASSGVRTVGYEQYF,TGTGCCAGTAGTGGCGTTAGGACGGTAGGCTACGAGCAGTACTTC
.,TRBJ1-4,.,TRBV5-1,CASSSSLGSVNEKLFF,TGCGCCAGCAGCTCTTCTTTGGGGTCGGTTAATGAAAAACTGTTTTTT
.,TRBJ2-5,.,TRBV2,CASSEGVYQETQYF,TGTGCCAGCAGTGAAGGGGTATACCAAGAGACCCAGTACTTC
few,TRBJ1-5,.,TRBV19,CASSNPRGPSNQPQHF,TGTGCCAGTAGTAACCCCAGGGGACCTAGCAATCAGCCCCAGCATTTT
.,TRBJ2-7,TRBD2,TRBV9,CASSYGAGAHEQYF,TGTGCCAGCAGCTACGGAGCGGGGGCCCACGAGCAGTACTTC
.,TRBJ2-5,.,TRBV4-2,CASSQRGDAEETQYF,TGTGCCAGCAGCCAACGCGGGGACGCCGAAGAGACCCAGTACTTC
once,TRBJ1-1,TRBD1,TRBV7-8,CASSLGQGFTEAFF,TGTGCCAGCAGCTTAGGACAGGGCTTCACTGAAGCTTTCTTT
.,TRBJ1-2,TRBD1,TRBV5-6,CASSRDRFYGYTF,TGTGCCAGCAGCCGGGACAGATTCTATGGCTACACCTTC
.,TRBJ2-4,.,TRBV19,CASSPPAGGTNIQYF,TGTGCCAGTAGTCCCCCCGCCGGGGGTACAAACATTCAGTACTTC
.,TRBJ2-5,TRBD2,TRBV30,CAWSAGGGKTQYF,TGTGCCTGGAGTGCGGGCGGGGGGAAGACCCAGTACTTC
.,TRBJ2-3,TRBD1,TRBV18,CASSPGQGITDTQYF,TGTGCCAGCTCACCAGGACAGGGGATTACAGATACGCAGTATTTT
.,TRBJ1-3,.,TRBV5-1,CASSLGPSSGNTIYF,TGCGCCAGCAGCTTGGGGCCGTCCTCTGGAAACACCATATATTTT
.,TRBJ2-3,TRBD2,TRBV6-4,CASSDGPAGGDTQYF,TGTGCCAGCAGTGACGGCCCAGCGGGGGGAGATACGCAGTATTTT
.,TRBJ1-6,.,TRBV28,CASSPSLGNSPLHF,TGTGCCAGCAGTCCCTCGTTAGGCAATTCACCCCTCCACTTT
.,TRBJ1-2,.,TRBV19,CASSIQGSYGYTF,TGTGCCAGTAGTATCCAAGGGAGCTACGGCTACACCTTC
.,TRBJ2-7,TRBD2,TRBV7-8,CASSSRGGAYEQYF,TGTGCCAGCAGCTCCCGGGGGGGGGCCTACGAGCAGTACTTC
once,TRBJ1-1,TRBD1,TRBV2,CASSYGQGAFF,TGTGCCAGCAGTTATGGACAGGGAGCTTTCTTT
.,TRBJ1-6,TRBD1,TRBV5-1,CASSLFDRAESPLHF,TGCGCCAGCAGCTTGTTTGACAGGGCGGAGTCACCCCTCCACTTT
.,TRBJ2-1,TRBD2,TRBV5-1,CASSLTLPRLAGRSYNEQFF,TGCGCCAGCAGCCTCACCCTACCCCGACTAGCGGGGCGTTCCTACAATGAGCAGTTCTTC
once,TRBJ1-5,.,TRBV6-6,CASSYDQPQHF,TGTGCCAGCAGTTATGATCAGCCCCAGCATTTT
once,TRBJ1-6,TRBD1,TRBV2,CATSGTVNSPLHF,TGTGCCACCTCCGGGACAGTTAATTCACCCCTCCACTTT
.,TRBJ2-1,.,TRBV4-1,CASSQEGGVGGYNEQFF,TGCGCCAGCAGCCAAGAAGGTGGGGTAGGGGGCTACAATGAGCAGTTCTTC
.,TRBJ2-3,TRBD2,TRBV9,CASSLGLAGGSKGTDTQYF,TGTGCCAGCAGCCTGGGACTAGCGGGGGGGTCTAAGGGTACAGATACGCAGTATTTT
.,TRBJ1-2,.,TRBV5-1,CASSLGTTNYGYTF,TGCGCCAGCAGTTTGGGCACGACTAACTATGGCTACACCTTC
once,TRBJ1-4,.,TRBV15,CATSRALNRHDNEKLFF,TGTGCCACCAGCAGAGCCCTCAACAGACATGATAATGAAAAACTGTTTTTT
once,TRBJ1-4,.,TRBV14,CASSLGWTGELFF,TGTGCCAGCAGCCTGGGGTGGACCGGAGAACTGTTTTTT
.,TRBJ2-7,.,TRBV6-8,CASSYAGGERRWNEQYF,TGTGCCAGCAGTTACGCCGGCGGGGAAAGACGCTGGAACGAGCAGTACTTC
.,TRBJ1-5,.,TRBV30,CAWSGDTNQPQHF,TGTGCCTGGAGTGGGGACACCAATCAGCCCCAGCATTTT
.,TRBJ1-4,.,TRBV13,CASSYWGSNEKLFF,TGTGCCAGCAGCTACTGGGGCTCTAATGAAAAACTGTTTTTT
.,TRBJ2-2,TRBD1,TRBV4-2,CASSQAFNRGTVGSTGELFF,TGTGCCAGCAGCCAAGCTTTCAACAGGGGTACCGTCGGAAGCACCGGGGAGCTGTTTTTT
.,TRBJ1-1,.,TRBV12-2,CASRLDRGRGTEAFF,TGTGCAAGTCGCTTAGACAGGGGGCGAGGCACTGAAGCTTTCTTT
few,TRBJ1-1,TRBD1,TRBV20-1,CSASADRDAFF,TGCAGTGCGTCAGCGGACAGGGATGCTTTCTTT
.,TRBJ1-2,TRBD1,TRBV5-4,CASSVALRGGANYGYTF,TGTGCCAGCAGCGTAGCCCTCCGAGGGGGCGCTAACTATGGCTACACCTTC
.,TRBJ2-5,.,TRBV7-2,CASSPTGTSLPGTQYF,TGTGCCAGCAGCCCTACAGGGACATCTCTTCCGGGGACCCAGTACTTC
.,TRBJ1-4,TRBD1,TRBV5-1,CASSPGVRDRGKLFF,TGCGCCAGCAGCCCGGGGGTCCGGGACAGGGGAAAACTGTTTTTT